This T cell receptor beta chain is from a study of blood T cell repertoires in COVID-19. The overall study: From T cells, B-cell-depleted T cells, or PBMCs came the material, which was cDNA or gDNA.

In the original analysis: Counts of nucleated cells, estimated from reference gene primer amplification, were obtained. Some clones are missing from TCRdb's copy, which holds only in-frame ones; the method was immunoSEQ multiplex PCR. V, J and clone size reflect that table, while D and trimming were determined from the DNA. The data show around 170,000 clones, about nine tenths seen once. V lost 2 bases, J lost 0 bases, and 6 bases stayed unmatched. Germline loops: CDR1 SGHRS, CDR2 YFSETQ. The CDR3 sequence is 17 residues long. The specimen sequenced was peripheral blood. This TCR was sampled from a man aged 55 to 70 with acute or convalescent COVID-19. This chain uses TRBV5-1 with TRBJ2-2; 8 bases are shared with TRBD1. Here the CDR3 reads CASSLWTGRSNTGELFF. In DNA, the CDR3 is TGCGCCAGCAGCTTATGGACAGGGCGATCGAACACCGGGGAGCTGTTTTTT. The full variable domain, in which reference TRBV5-1 and TRBJ2-2 provide the parts outside the CDR3, is KAGVTQTPRYLIKTRGQQVTLSCSPISGHRSVSWYQQTPGQGLQFLFEYFSETQRNKGNFPGRFSGRQFSNSRSEMNVSTLELGDSALYLCASSLWTGRSNTGELFFGEGSRLTVL.